This TCR beta chain came from a study of blood T cell repertoires in COVID-19. Study-level information: Spain, Italy and the United States supplied samples that represented acute and convalescent COVID-19. T cells, B-cell-depleted T cells, or PBMCs supplied cDNA or gDNA.

The CDR3 consists of 15 residues. Trimming shortened V by 0 bases and J by 1 base, and 9 bases separated the two germline ends. From germline, CDR1 is MGHRA and CDR2 YSYEKL. Per the study methods: Using reference gene primer amplification, nucleated cell counts were estimated. Method: immunoSEQ multiplex PCR; TCRdb's copy keeps in-frame clones and lacks some. The DNA gave D and trimming, while V, J and clone size come from that table. The sample holds some 75,000 clones; 90% are singletons and the top ten take about 7.1%. The chain employs TRBV4-1 and TRBJ1-1; D is unresolved. The clonotype was recovered from a human donor in a cohort sampled during active COVID-19. Sequences were obtained from peripheral blood. The DNA for the CDR3 is TGCGCCAGCAGCCAAGAGTCTGTCAGGAACACTGAAGCTTTCTTT. This codes for CASSQESVRNTEAFF.